The clone carrying this T cell receptor beta chain was observed many times. Its target is not known. TCRdb itself ran the 5' RACE reads through MiXCR, one entry per CDR3 protein. The table has tens of thousands of distinct CDR3 sequences, approximately 5% seen once. The CDR3 loop spans 16 amino acids. V lost 0 bases and J 0 bases, leaving 15 bases between the germline ends. Germline-derived CDR1 and CDR2 are DFQATT and SNEGSKA (reference sequence). This specimen belongs to a study of CD8 T cells in ankylosing spondylitis. The study, taken as a whole, reports: A motif of 7 to 9 highly homologous TCR beta variants was seen as apparently characteristic of ankylosing spondylitis blood.

The sequenced material came from blood, either unsorted or a sorted T cell fraction (not recorded which). The V call is TRBV20-1, the J call TRBJ2-7; a possible D gene is TRBD1 (5 bases). The TCR was taken from a male donor with ankylosing spondylitis or in good health (not recorded which). The CDR3: CSARDLDSFSSYEQYF. In nucleotides, the CDR3 is TGCAGTGCTAGAGATCTCGACAGTTTTTCCTCCTACGAGCAGTACTTC.